These 6 T cell receptor beta chains originate from one sample sequenced in a study of control samples from healthy donors and cancer patients. Only in-frame clones appear in the TCRdb table, and some are missing; sequencing was by immunoSEQ multiplex PCR. The table records 150,000 or so clones, around 90% of them present only once. The specimen was blood. The receptors stem from a man aged 18 to 29 in good health.

In its sample, this clone was seen once. J is TRBJ2-3 and V is TRBV11-1, with TRBD2 matching over 9 bases. Germline trimming cut 5 bases from V and 2 bases from J; bases unmatched to any gene: 5. From germline, CDR1 is SGHAT and CDR2 FQDESV (reference sequence). This CDR3 contains 15 residues. The CDR3: CASSPSGDTTDTQYF. CDR3 bases: TGTGCCAGCAGCCCTAGCGGGGATACCACAGATACGCAGTATTTT.

The rearrangement links TRBV3-1 (or the pseudogene TRBV3-2) to TRBJ2-1; TRBD2 agrees at 14 bases. The germline CDR1 and CDR2 sequences are LGHDT and YNNKEL (reference sequence). The CDR3 is 13 residues long. The V gene end was trimmed by 3 bases and the J gene end by 12 bases; junction bases not matched to a gene: 1. CDR3 sequence: CASSQTSGGAQFF. The CDR3 region has the DNA TGTGCCAGCAGCCAGACTAGCGGGGGGGCGCAGTTCTTC.

V gene TRBV24-1 combines with J gene TRBJ1-1; D ambiguous. Germline assignment: CDR1 KGHDR and CDR2 SFDVKD. The CDR3 is 14 residues long. V gave up 1 base and J gave up 4 bases, with 9 bases separating them. DNA of the CDR3: TGTGCCACCAGTGATTTTGGGATTTCCACTGAAGCTTTCTTT. It yields the protein CATSDFGISTEAFF.

J is TRBJ1-3 and V is TRBV5-1, with D uncertain. V dropped 0 bases and J dropped 3 bases, with 13 bases sitting between them. This CDR3 region has 16 residues. Germline V gene lookup returns CDR1 SGHRS and CDR2 YFSETQ. This CDR3 is CASSLDSAMFGNTIYF. In DNA form, the CDR3 reads TGCGCCAGCAGCTTGGACAGCGCGATGTTTGGAAACACCATATATTTT.

The genes are TRBV6-1 and TRBJ2-5; D tentatively fits TRBD1 or TRBD2 (5 bases each). Trimming took off 2 bases at V and 5 bases at J, with 12 bases between the two ends. This CDR3 comprises 14 residues. Germline-derived CDR1 and CDR2 are MNHNS and SASEGT. CDR3 DNA sequence: TGTGCCAGCAGTGAATTACCGGGGCGGGAGACCCAGTACTTC. Its translation is CASSELPGRETQYF.

V and J are TRBV29-1 and TRBJ2-3, with 8 bases matching TRBD2. The CDR3 contains 15 residues. Trimming at V came to 4 bases and at J to 0 bases, leaving 6 bases not matched to a gene. Germline lookup yields CDR1 SQVTM and CDR2 ANQGSEA. The CDR3, as DNA: TGCAGCGTTGTATGGAGCGGGGGTAGCACAGATACGCAGTATTTT. The encoded protein is CSVVWSGGSTDTQYF.